One and the same sample provided the 13 T cell receptor beta chains below, sequenced in a study of T cell responses to AZD1222 COVID-19 vaccine. Using immunoSEQ multiplex PCR, the repertoire was profiled, and TCRdb retains in-frame clones only, with some absent. Among tens of thousands of clones listed, around 85% were seen once. The sample was peripheral blood, taken on day 0 of MenACWY control vaccination. The receptors come from an adult in good health.

The chain recombines TRBV7-2 with TRBJ1-6; 11 bases are a match to TRBD1. Germline values: CDR1 SGHTA, CDR2 FQGNSA. J lost 8 bases, V lost 5 bases, and 5 bases had no gene match. The CDR3 loop spans 15 amino acids. DNA for the CDR3: TGTGCCAGCAGCGCCGGACAGGGGGCTTATTCACCCCTCCACTTT. It yields the protein CASSAGQGAYSPLHF. The full variable domain, rest sourced from reference TRBV7-2 and TRBJ1-6, is GAGVSQSPSNKVTEKGKDVELRCDPISGHTALYWYRQSLGQGLEFLIYFQGNSAPDKSGLPSDRFSAERTGGSVSTLTIQRTQQEDSAVYLCASSAGQGAYSPLHFGNGTRLTVT.

The V gene is TRBV5-4, the J gene TRBJ2-3; D tentatively reads TRBD1 or TRBD2 (5 bases each). This CDR3 comprises 15 residues. Trimming pared 1 base from V and 1 base from J, leaving 10 bases between. CDR1 SGHNT and CDR2 YYREEE come from the germline V gene (reference sequence). The CDR3 sequence is CASSLPGTRTDTQYF. The CDR3 DNA follows: TGTGCCAGCAGCTTGCCGGGGACCCGCACAGATACGCAGTATTTT.

The CDR3 reads CASSLGHSNQPQHF. The CDR3 coding sequence is TGTGCCAGCAGTTTAGGTCATAGCAATCAGCCCCAGCATTTT. The chain couples TRBV28 to TRBJ1-5, with D hard to call. Trimming stripped 2 bases from V and 0 bases from J, with 5 bases between. Germline lookup yields CDR1 MDHEN and CDR2 SYDVKM. The CDR3 sequence is 14 residues long.

Comments on this clone: Additional DNA sequences in this sample encode the identical CDR3. The chain joins TRBV18 to TRBJ1-1, with D possibly TRBD1 on 5 matching bases. The CDR3 runs to 13 residues. V was clipped by 2 bases and J by 1 base, with 5 bases between them. CDR1 and CDR2 (germline): KGHSH, LQKENI. The CDR3 DNA follows: TGTGCCAGCTCACCAACAGGGAACACTGAAGCTTTCTTT. The encoded protein is CASSPTGNTEAFF. The variable domain in full, completed from reference TRBV18 and TRBJ1-1, reads NAGVMQNPRHLVRRRGQEARLRCSPMKGHSHVYWYRQLPEEGLKFMVYLQKENIIDESGMPKERFSAEFPKEGPSILRIQQVVRGDSAAYFCASSPTGNTEAFFGQGTRLTVV.

The rearrangement links TRBV27 to TRBJ2-7; D gene ambiguous. The CDR3 runs 13 residues. CDR1 and CDR2 from the germline V gene are MNHEY and SMNVEV (reference sequence). V lost 6 bases and J 3 bases, leaving 12 bases between the germline ends. CDR3 sequence: CASSSTGRYEQYF. The CDR3 DNA follows: TGTGCCAGCAGCTCTACCGGGCGCTACGAGCAGTACTTC.

V is TRBV7-2 and J is TRBJ2-2; D is perhaps TRBD1 (5 bases). Between the trimmed V and J ends, which lost 7 bases and 4 bases, there was a span of 16 bases. This CDR3 region has 15 residues. Germline V gene sequence: CDR1 SGHTA, CDR2 FQGNSA. CDR3 nucleotides: TGTGCCAGCACAAAAGACCAGGGTGGCACCGGGGAGCTGTTTTTT. Translated, it gives CASTKDQGGTGELFF.

The V and J genes are TRBV5-1 and TRBJ2-3, with unresolved D. From germline, CDR1 is SGHRS and CDR2 YFSETQ. There are 14 residues in the CDR3. V lost 0 bases to trimming and J lost 2 bases, with 7 bases between them. In DNA, the CDR3 is TGCGCCAGCAGCTTGGGCCAGGACACAGATACGCAGTATTTT. Translated, it gives CASSLGQDTDTQYF.

The rearrangement uses TRBV7-2 and TRBJ2-1; perhaps TRBD2 as D (6 bases). The V and J ends lost 0 bases and 13 bases respectively, with 10 bases between them. The germline CDR1 and CDR2 sequences are SGHTA and FQGNSA. CDR3 size: 12 residues. The CDR3 loop is CASSLAPGLQFF. The CDR3 nucleotides read TGTGCCAGCAGCTTAGCGCCGGGACTTCAGTTCTTC.

The gene calls are TRBV6-2 or TRBV6-3 and TRBJ1-5; D might be TRBD1 (5 bases). Germline V gene lookup returns CDR1 MNHEY and CDR2 SVGEGT. Trimming took off 5 bases at V and 0 bases at J, with 8 bases between the two ends. This CDR3 is 14 amino acids long. CDR3 DNA sequence: TGTGCCAGCAGTACAGGATATAGCAATCAGCCCCAGCATTTT. Its protein is CASSTGYSNQPQHF.

The CDR3 nucleotides read TGTGCCAGCAAGCAGACGGGGGTTTCCTACGAGCAGTACTTC. This codes for CASKQTGVSYEQYF. The V gene is TRBV27, the J gene TRBJ2-7; D possibly corresponds to TRBD2 (6 bases). V was clipped by 7 bases and J by 1 base, with 14 bases between them. The germline V gene has CDR1 MNHEY and CDR2 SMNVEV (reference sequence). The CDR3 covers 14 residues.

This sequence joins TRBV6-5 and TRBJ1-2, with no clear D. The CDR3 length is 14 residues. Germline assignment: CDR1 MNHEY and CDR2 SVGAGI. Trimming removed 0 bases from V and 4 bases from J, with 9 bases in between. The CDR3 coding sequence is TGTGCCAGCAGTTACTCCATGGACGCCTATGGCTACACCTTC. It encodes CASSYSMDAYGYTF.

Only one count was recorded for this clone. The V gene is TRBV2, the J gene TRBJ2-2, with D perhaps TRBD1 or TRBD2 (5 bases each). Germline V gene lookup returns CDR1 SNHLY and CDR2 FYNNEI. Trimming shortened V by 1 base and J by 3 bases, and 9 bases separated the two germline ends. This CDR3 comprises 15 residues. The CDR3 protein is CASSEDGTYTGELFF. In DNA form, the CDR3 reads TGTGCCAGCAGTGAAGACGGGACCTACACCGGGGAGCTGTTTTTT. Combining the CDR3 with reference TRBV2 and TRBJ2-2 gives the whole variable domain EPEVTQTPSHQVTQMGQEVILRCVPISNHLYFYWYRQILGQKVEFLVSFYNNEISEKSEIFDDQFSVERPDGSNFTLKIRSTKLEDSAMYFCASSEDGTYTGELFFGEGSRLTVL.

J is TRBJ2-5 and V is TRBV7-9; D perhaps matches TRBD2 (5 bases). The V gene lost 3 bases and the J gene lost 4 bases, with 15 bases spanning the gap. CDR3 length equals 15 residues. Germline V gene lookup returns CDR1 SEHNR and CDR2 FQNEAQ (reference sequence). The CDR3 bases are TGTGCCAGCAGCTTGAAGGGAGCCATCGGAGAGACCCAGTACTTC. Translating it yields CASSLKGAIGETQYF.